The 21 T cell receptor beta chains reported below all come from one sample, sequenced in a study of blood T cell repertoires in COVID-19. TCRdb's table, derived via immunoSEQ multiplex PCR, lists solely in-frame clones and lacks some. Of almost 250,000 clones listed, about 82% are singletons. Material for sequencing was peripheral blood. Receptor source: a woman of 80 years or more with COVID-19, enrolled during active disease.

This clone was counted once. The gene calls are TRBV6-1 and TRBJ1-2; D remains unclear. The CDR3 spans 13 residues. CDR1 MNHNS and CDR2 SASEGT come from the germline V gene. V dropped 2 bases and J dropped 8 bases, with 12 bases sitting between them. The CDR3 here is CASSEHGEEGYTF. The CDR3 DNA reads as TGTGCCAGCAGTGAACATGGGGAGGAGGGCTACACCTTC.

The chain links TRBV6-5 to TRBJ2-2; D is undetermined. Trimming took 8 bases from V and 6 from J, leaving 7 bases between them. Germline V gives CDR1 MNHEY, CDR2 SVGAGI. This CDR3 has 11 amino acids. CDR3 amino acids: CASRGSGELFF. CDR3 bases: TGTGCCAGCCGAGGTTCCGGGGAGCTGTTTTTT.

The V call is TRBV30, the J call TRBJ1-4, with 10 nucleotides matching TRBD1. V trimming: 4 bases; J trimming: 5 bases; junction bases outside the gene matches: 4. Germline CDR1 and CDR2: GTSNPN and SVGIG (reference sequence). The CDR3 extends over 14 amino acids. DNA of the CDR3: TGTGCCTGGAAACCGGGACAGGGGAATGAAAAACTGTTTTTT. This codes for CAWKPGQGNEKLFF.

The V gene is TRBV21-1, the J gene TRBJ2-4; TRBD2, as called in the table, went unchecked against the DNA. TRBV21-1 is a listed pseudogene. This CDR3 region has 19 residues. CDR3 sequence reads: CASSKFCMGGEGAKNIQYF. Written as DNA, the CDR3 is TGTGCCAGCAGCAAATTTTGTATGGGAGGTGAGGGGGCCAAAAACATTCAGTACTTC.

This rearrangement joins TRBV6-5 to TRBJ1-3, with 9 bases fitting TRBD1. The CDR3 is 16 residues long. Germline assignment: CDR1 MNHEY and CDR2 SVGAGI. V shed 0 bases, J shed 11 bases, and the junction held 11 bases outside the gene matches. As DNA, the CDR3 is TGTGCCAGCAGTTACTCTCCGCCGGGACAGGGAATCGCCATATATTTT. Its protein is CASSYSPPGQGIAIYF.

The rearrangement links TRBV11-2 to TRBJ1-4; D may be TRBD1 (6 bases). Looked up from germline, CDR1 is SGHAT and CDR2 is FQNNGV. Trimming removed 5 bases from V and 3 bases from J, with 13 bases in between. CDR3 size: 15 residues. Written as DNA, the CDR3 is TGTGCCAGCAGCACGCAGGGGCTAGCTAATGAAAAACTGTTTTTT. Translated: CASSTQGLANEKLFF.

This rearrangement joins TRBV5-4 to TRBJ1-2; TRBD1 aligns across 9 bases. V shed 4 bases and J 4 bases; nucleotides not matched to a gene: 5. The CDR3 has 14 residues. The germline gives CDR1 SGHNT, CDR2 YYREEE (reference sequence). Here the CDR3 DNA reads TGTGCCAGCAGCACCGGGACAGGGATCTATGGCTACACCTTC. Protein sequence: CASSTGTGIYGYTF.

For the CDR3, the DNA is TGTGCCAGCAGCGCGGGACAGGGTAGAGAGACCCAGTACTTC. It specifies CASSAGQGRETQYF. This rearrangement joins TRBV7-9 to TRBJ2-5; 9 positions agree with TRBD1. The V and J ends lost 5 bases and 4 bases, in that order; junction bases with no gene match: 5. Germline lookup yields CDR1 SEHNR and CDR2 FQNEAQ (reference sequence). The CDR3 is made up of 14 amino acids.

The V gene is TRBV19, the J gene TRBJ1-5; perhaps TRBD1 as D (5 bases). V lost 1 base and J lost 7, with 14 bases in between. Per the germline V gene, CDR1 is LNHDA and CDR2 is SQIVND (reference sequence). CDR3 length: 15 amino acids. This CDR3 is CASSIAGGKGQPQHF. CDR3 bases: TGTGCCAGTAGTATAGCGGGGGGGAAAGGACAGCCCCAGCATTTT.

The CDR3 protein is CASSLMDSGLGGYTF. The CDR3, as DNA: TGTGCCAGCAGCTTAATGGACAGTGGATTAGGTGGCTACACCTTC. V usage is TRBV7-9 and J usage is TRBJ1-2; possibly TRBD1 for D (6 bases). CDR1 is SEHNR and CDR2 is FQNEAQ in the germline V gene (reference sequence). The length of the CDR3 is 15 residues. Trimming pared 2 bases from V and 7 bases from J, leaving 17 bases between.

This clone was seen only once. This chain joins TRBV4-2 and TRBJ1-1, with TRBD1 matching over 9 bases. CDR1 is LGHNA, CDR2 YNFKEQ, per germline. The CDR3 contains 14 residues. J was trimmed by 6 bases and V by 5 bases; bases with no gene match: 7. DNA of the CDR3: TGTGCCAGCAGCGGGACAGGGTCGTTTGCTGAAGCTTTCTTT. As protein: CASSGTGSFAEAFF.

The chain couples TRBV27 to TRBJ2-2, with D maybe TRBD1 (5 bases). CDR1 is MNHEY and CDR2 is SMNVEV in the germline V gene (reference sequence). Trimming took off 1 base at V and 2 bases at J, with 8 bases between the two ends. CDR3 length: 15 residues. This CDR3 is CASSLLQGNTGELFF. DNA of the CDR3: TGTGCCAGCAGTTTATTGCAGGGCAACACCGGGGAGCTGTTTTTT.

The chain carries TRBV18 and TRBJ1-1, with TRBD1 matching 10 bases. The CDR3 totals 15 residues. The germline V gene has CDR1 KGHSH and CDR2 LQKENI. V was clipped by 1 base and J by 5 bases; unmatched bases: 4. This CDR3 is CASSPRTGGSTEAFF. In DNA form, the CDR3 reads TGTGCCAGCTCACCACGGACAGGGGGAAGTACTGAAGCTTTCTTT.

The V gene is TRBV30, the J gene TRBJ1-4, with D maybe TRBD1 (5 bases). This CDR3 spans 15 amino acids. CDR1 GTSNPN and CDR2 SVGIG come from the germline V gene (reference sequence). Between the trimmed V and J ends, which lost 3 bases and 3 bases, there was a span of 14 bases. The CDR3 region is CAWRFGGTANEKLFF. The CDR3 DNA sequence: TGTGCCTGGAGGTTTGGGGGGACGGCTAATGAAAAACTGTTTTTT.

The J gene is TRBJ1-1, the V gene TRBV7-8; 7 positions match TRBD1. The CDR3 length is 14 residues. Germline CDR1 is SGHVS and CDR2 is FQNEAQ. V lost 5 bases and J lost 5; bases outside the gene matches: 8. This CDR3 is CASSLIPGGTEAFF. In DNA form, the CDR3 reads TGTGCCAGCAGCCTTATCCCAGGGGGAACTGAAGCTTTCTTT.

The gene calls are TRBV10-1 and TRBJ2-7, with 8 bases lining up with TRBD2. Per germline, CDR1 WNHNN and CDR2 SYGVQD (reference sequence). The V gene end was trimmed by 6 bases and the J gene end by 3 bases; junction bases not matched to a gene: 7. The CDR3 is 14 residues long. In nucleotides, the CDR3 is TGCGCCAGCAGGCGAGCGGGGGCGCACTACGAGCAGTACTTC. Its protein product is CASRRAGAHYEQYF.

The gene calls are TRBV24-1 and TRBJ2-3, with TRBD2 matching 7 bases. The CDR3 extends over 15 amino acids. From germline, CDR1 is KGHDR and CDR2 SFDVKD. V lost 6 bases, J lost 3 bases, and 8 bases stayed unmatched. The CDR3 bases are TGTGCCACCAGTTCCTGGGAGCGGGGTACAGATACGCAGTATTTT. Its protein product is CATSSWERGTDTQYF.

The chain uses TRBV30 and TRBJ1-6, with D hard to call. CDR1 and CDR2 (germline): GTSNPN, SVGIG (reference sequence). V was trimmed by 3 bases and J by 10 bases, leaving 10 bases between them. CDR3 length: 12 residues. The CDR3 DNA reads as TGTGCCTGGAGACGGGGTGGCTCACCCCTCCACTTT. Amino acids: CAWRRGGSPLHF.

This chain links TRBV7-2 with TRBJ2-3, with TRBD2 identical over 8 bases. The CDR3 contains 15 residues. The V gene end was trimmed by 1 base and the J gene end by 7 bases; junction bases not matched to a gene: 7. Germline CDR1 and CDR2: SGHTA and FQGNSA. The CDR3: CASSLVPGGPNTQYF. The CDR3 coding sequence is TGTGCCAGCAGCTTAGTTCCGGGGGGGCCAAATACGCAGTATTTT.

The chain joins TRBV28 to TRBJ2-1; D possibly corresponds to TRBD1 (6 bases). The CDR3 loop spans 16 amino acids. V was pared by 5 bases and J by 9 bases, with 23 bases between. Germline V gene data show CDR1 as MDHEN and CDR2 as SYDVKM. CDR3 DNA sequence: TGTGCCAGCAGTCTTAGGGGACATACCCCTTTGGCTGAGCAGTTCTTC. Its translation: CASSLRGHTPLAEQFF.

The chain links TRBV19 to TRBJ2-2, with 9 nucleotides matching TRBD1. The CDR3 covers 14 residues. The germline V gene encodes CDR1 LNHDA and CDR2 SQIVND (reference sequence). CDR3 residues: CAVRETGGTGELFF. The CDR3 DNA reads TGTGCTGTACGTGAGACAGGGGGCACCGGGGAGCTGTTTTTT.